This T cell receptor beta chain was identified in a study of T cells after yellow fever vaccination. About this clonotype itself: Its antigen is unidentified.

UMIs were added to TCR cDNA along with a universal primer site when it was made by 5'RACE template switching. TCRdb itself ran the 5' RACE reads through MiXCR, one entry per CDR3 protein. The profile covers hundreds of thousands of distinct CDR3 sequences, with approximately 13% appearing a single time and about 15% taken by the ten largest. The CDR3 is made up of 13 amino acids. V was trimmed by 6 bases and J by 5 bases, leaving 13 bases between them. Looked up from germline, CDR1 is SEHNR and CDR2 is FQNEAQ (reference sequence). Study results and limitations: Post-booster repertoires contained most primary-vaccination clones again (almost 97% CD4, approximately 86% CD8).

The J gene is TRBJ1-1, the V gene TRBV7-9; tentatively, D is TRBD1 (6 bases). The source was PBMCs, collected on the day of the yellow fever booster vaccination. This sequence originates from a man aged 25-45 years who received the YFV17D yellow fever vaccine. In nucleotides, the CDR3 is TGTGCCAGCAGAAAAACAGGGATGACTGAAGCTTTCTTT. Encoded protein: CASRKTGMTEAFF.